This T cell receptor beta chain is from a study of cytomegalovirus exposure and HLA in healthy donors (TCRdb year 2017). General notes on the study: In an earlier analysis of around 540 of the donors, about 270 Gb of sequence data and 120 million or so unique TCR beta sequences from about 179 million T cells were reported. Around 320 gigabases of sequencing data and tens of millions of unique TCR sequences were included in an early release covering about 700 HLA-typed donors. Of the 300 to 400 genotyped donors, roughly 85% fell in the genetic ancestry cluster associated with self-reported Caucasian donors. The aim of the study was to test whether cataloging public T cell receptors could identify signatures of past pathogen exposure. Using immunosequencing, the study profiled T cell repertoires from 500 to 800 subjects and related those repertoires to cytomegalovirus serostatus. In addition to the first cohort of around 670 subjects, a separate validation cohort of 130 or so different subjects was used. The study combined high-throughput TCR immunosequencing, statistical association of individual TCRs with disease status, and machine learning to predict cytomegalovirus infection status. To study patterns of TCR occurrence, a later analysis re-analyzed previously published TCR beta repertoires from hundreds of donors and added high-resolution HLA genotyping. Rather than using new phenotypic data, the later analysis identified candidate immune exposures from TCR beta sequences and from how often those sequences occurred across donors. An earlier analysis of fewer than 700 of the donors applied high-throughput TCR beta sequencing to assess whether each TCR beta V gene segment acted as functional or pseudogenic. Alongside the repertoire data, information on donor age, sex, ethnicity and CMV serostatus was compiled. In a later genetic analysis, genome-wide SNP genotypes for about 65% of the 666 donors were used, and that subset was treated as a discovery cohort. Every discovery cohort repertoire had been produced on one sequencing platform. Class I and class II HLA loci were covered by the typing at four-digit resolution. The number of donors typed differed by locus, with roughly 620-630 for A, B, C, DRB1 and DQB1, approximately 500 for DQA1, 606 for DPA1, and over 400 for DPB1. Roughly 5 DR-DQ haplotypes were handled as single units for association and clustering, since linkage in the cohort was strong. Across about 370 genotyped donors of the cohort, an average of about 220,000 unique TCR beta nucleotide sequences per donor were sequenced, and roughly 20% of those sequences were non-productive.

Including cysteine and phenylalanine, the CDR3 has 15 amino acids. The retained sequence is limited to the CDR3, 45 bases, with the frame set at the first base. The trim is 2 bases for V and 7 bases for J, with a gap of 12 bases between the germline ends. CDR1 and CDR2 were assigned from the germline V gene (reference sequence) as MNHNY and SVGAGI. Results and caveats for the whole study, not just this receptor: In a later analysis, the rate of TCR association differed among HLA loci, with DRB1 alleles having the most associated TCRs and HLA-C alleles having the fewest. Most CMV-associated TCR beta chains appeared to be HLA-restricted in a later analysis, and the HLA associations seemed to be driven largely by CMV exposure. The study listed approximately 150 TCR beta chains as associated with cytomegalovirus. A later analysis associated around 16,000 TCR beta sequences with specific HLA alleles at a false discovery rate of 0.05. In this cohort, only TCR beta chains were sequenced, and detectable features were limited by the absence of alpha or paired-chain data. Compared with equally common non-associated chains, HLA-associated TCR beta chains in a later analysis were more clonally expanded and had lower generation probabilities. In a later genetic analysis, fewer N-insertions in productive TCRs were reported among donors in an Asian-associated ancestry cluster than the approximately 710-donor mean. Strong co-occurrence of HLA alleles, especially DR and DQ, made assigning TCR associations to individual alleles difficult. In vitro tests confirmed that a few of the cytomegalovirus-associated TCR beta chains recognize cytomegalovirus antigens. In both the original and validation cohorts, the classifier was reported to diagnose cytomegalovirus status with high specificity and sensitivity. Because counts were too low, 15 to 20 rarely observed V segments, including chromosome 9 orphons, were excluded from the earlier analysis of some 540 of the donors. The authors suggested that the approach could potentially be extended to other disease states and immunological phenotypes. Correlated functional status among segregating V segments might be attributable to linkage disequilibrium, but an unknown experimental factor could not be ruled out. While some public TCRs were present in many individuals, most TCR sequences turned up only very rarely across donors. A later analysis reported that several top co-occurrence clusters appeared linked to parvovirus B19, influenza, CMV and Epstein-Barr virus. In a later genetic analysis, a missense DCLRE1C variant was associated with V-gene and J-gene trimming of TCR beta chains, and the association was replicated in an independent cohort. A further reported finding was that TCR beta sequences accurately predicted the HLA-A and HLA-B alleles for most subjects in the first cohort. In an earlier analysis of fewer than 700 of the donors, most TCR beta V segments appeared in productive rearrangements about 87% or about 30% of the time, broadly matching IMGT annotations. Roughly uniform sequencing depth across donors was assumed in presence/absence analyses, although this assumption may not hold. The only immune exposure information available for the cohort was CMV serostatus. Some IMGT-functional V segments, including TRBV6-2 and TRBV6-3, could not be distinguished by the 87-base-pair reads and were therefore excluded. Because some donors lacked HLA typing at each locus, the association tests relied only on the typed subset. A group of highly shared sequence variants was considered likely to be a technical artifact of the sequencing pipeline.

The cohort was made up of roughly 670 healthy bone marrow donors. Cohort members were all nominally healthy when sampled, although unrecorded immune exposures were likely present. CMV serostatus was positive for 289 and negative for about 55% of the roughly 670 cohort members, and was not recorded for this donor. Every donor gave a peripheral blood sample, and the peripheral blood mononuclear cells from that sample were used for TCR beta sequencing. Genomic DNA extraction from the blood cell samples was performed with the Qiagen DNeasy Blood Extraction Kit. A word on this clone: The antigen it recognizes is unknown. No much larger clone exists at a distance of one base, and base qualities are not known.

Libraries came from the immunoSEQ multiplex PCR assay. A mixture of 60 forward primers for TCR Vbeta segments and 13 reverse primers for TCR Jbeta segments was used in the multiplex PCR. A multiplex PCR assay on genomic DNA amplified the CDR3 region of rearranged TCR beta genes. The amplified TCR beta libraries were sequenced on the Illumina HiSeq System as 87-base-pair reads. Per the authors' processing: A later analysis tallied roughly 76 million unique TCR beta chains across the 650 to 750 repertoires, and around 9.9 million of those chains were shared by two or more donors. To remove PCR and sequencing errors, raw reads were error-corrected and collapsed into unique sequences using a nearest-neighbor algorithm that merged closely related sequences. Alignment of CDR3 sequences to IMGT reference sequences was used to assign V, D and J gene segments. For a sequence to be retained, a match of at least six nucleotides was required to both a V gene segment and a J gene segment. Rearrangements were called productive when the CDR3 lacked stop codons and stayed in frame with V and J; all others were non-productive. CDR3 was defined according to IMGT convention as the region running from the second conserved V-encoded cysteine to the conserved J-encoded phenylalanine. In an earlier analysis of 500 to 650 of the donors, sequences lacking an unambiguous match to a single V gene segment were excluded. In an earlier analysis of almost 600 of the donors, a V segment was called functional when productive rearrangements were above 56.7%, and segregating when the standard deviation between donors exceeded 5%. A statistical classification framework was developed to diagnose cytomegalovirus status using the catalog of TCR beta chain sequences. V and J gene assignment, in a later analysis, came from comparing TCR nucleotide sequences with IMGT/GENE-DB human TR gene sequences. Using the TCRdist pipeline, a later analysis assigned CDR3 sequences along with most-parsimonious VDJ recombination scenarios. In a later analysis, every TCR beta chain was defined by the combination of its CDR3 amino acid sequence and its V-gene family, and reads without a unique V-gene family were dropped. A later analysis removed 550 to 650 highly shared, low-generation-probability nucleotide sequences to deal with suspected cross-contamination and a sequencing artifact. In a later analysis, a clonal expansion index was calculated for each public chain from normalized within-repertoire ranks of inferred template counts. In a later analysis, generation probabilities were computed using a VDJ recombination model fitted to out-of-frame rearrangements, and the results were checked against IGoR. In a later analysis, hypergeometric tests were used to score TCR-TCR, TCR-HLA and TCR-CMV co-occurrence, with a repertoire-size bias correction applied to TCR pairs. A later analysis estimated false discovery rates by permuting HLA or CMV assignments 20 times. In a later analysis, co-occurring TCRs were grouped using DBSCAN, with TCRdist sequence similarity added in when clustering inside HLA-allele-positive subsets. For co-occurrence clustering, repertoires with fewer than 30,000 or more than 120,000 public chains were excluded, along with five repertoires with anomalous nucleotide sharing. TCRdb mirrors the immuneACCESS table, restricted to in-frame sequences. Some clones are absent from its copies; in checked studies, under half trace to an unresolved V gene, and the reason for the others is unknown. V and J calls and clone size follow that table, whereas D and trimming were derived from the DNA. Here the sample has 110,000 or so clones; about 79% occur a single time. About 2% of the sample goes to the ten largest clones.

Sequencing was performed on PBMCs. This receptor was taken from a human donor in good health. The V gene is TRBV6-6 and the J gene is TRBJ1-6; no D gene is confidently identified. The encoded CDR3 is CASSYRQALNSPLHF. Here is the DNA: TGTGCCAGCAGTTACCGTCAGGCCTTGAATTCACCCCTCCACTTT.